Included here is one T cell receptor beta chain sequence, with context. Its target is unknown. CDR3 length equals 13 residues. The V gene's germline CDR1 is DFQATT and CDR2 SNEGSKA (reference sequence). V lost 2 bases, J lost 0 bases, and 7 bases lay in between. The sample is drawn from a study of identical twins. Overall study results and limits: Alpha sequences that were out-of-frame and twin-shared showed an excess of low generation probability.

A template switching step contributed a universal primer site, while unique molecular identifiers were present in the cDNA. A single record per CDR3 protein comes from TCRdb applying MiXCR to the 5' RACE reads. The data hold about 300,000 distinct CDR3 sequences, with roughly an eighth observed a single time. This sample was also put to use in a study of yellow fever vaccine responses in identical twins.

V usage is TRBV20-1 and J usage is TRBJ2-5; D is uncertain. This TCR was sampled from a woman in her late teens or twenties in good health. Material for sequencing was CD8+ T cells sorted from blood. The CDR3 DNA reads TGCAGTGCTAGAAGGCAGTACCAAGAGACCCAGTACTTC. It specifies CSARRQYQETQYF.